This T cell receptor (beta chain) was recovered during a study of CD8 T cells in ankylosing spondylitis. The CDR3 sequence is 17 residues long. V gave up 4 bases and J gave up 8 bases; unmatched junction bases: 9. The germline CDR1 and CDR2 sequences are SGHDN and FVKESK. Using its own MiXCR run on the 5' RACE reads, TCRdb lists one record per CDR3 protein. The data hold some 130,000 distinct CDR3 sequences, with approximately 7.3% observed a single time. J is TRBJ2-1 and V is TRBV14, with 15 bases matching TRBD2. The specimen sequenced was blood, either unsorted or a sorted T cell fraction (not recorded which). This receptor was identified in a female donor with ankylosing spondylitis or in good health (not recorded which). The CDR3 nucleotides are TGTGCCAGCAGCCTCAACTACGGACTAGCGGGGGGGGATGAGCAGTTCTTC. Its translation is CASSLNYGLAGGDEQFF. The full variable domain, completed using reference TRBV14 and TRBJ2-1, is EAGVTQFPSHSVIEKGQTVTLRCDPISGHDNLYWYRRVMGKEIKFLLHFVKESKQDESGMPNNRFLAERTGGTYSTLKVQPAELEDSGVYFCASSLNYGLAGGDEQFFGPGTRLTVL.